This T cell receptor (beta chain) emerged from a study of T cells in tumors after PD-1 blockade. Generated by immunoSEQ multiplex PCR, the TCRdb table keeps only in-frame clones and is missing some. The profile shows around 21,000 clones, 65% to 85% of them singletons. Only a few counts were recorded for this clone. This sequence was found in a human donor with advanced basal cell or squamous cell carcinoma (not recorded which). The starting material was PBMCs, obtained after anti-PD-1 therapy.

The CDR3 region is CASSFNPGVGPQHF. DNA of the CDR3: TGTGCCAGCAGCTTCAATCCGGGCGTGGGGCCCCAGCATTTT. This sequence joins TRBV7-2 and TRBJ1-5; D is uncertain. Germline V gene data show CDR1 as SGHTA and CDR2 as FQGNSA. The CDR3 runs 14 residues. V was cut by 3 bases and J by 9 bases, with 15 bases left in between.